The T cell receptor beta chain under discussion was sequenced for a study of cytomegalovirus exposure and HLA in healthy donors. For the study at large: An early release of data contained 70 million to 95 million unique TCRs, which came from HLA-typed donors. Study observations and caveats: Later work found that TCR association rates differed between HLA loci; DRB1 had the most and HLA-C the fewest. Later analysis showed most CMV-associated TCR beta chains appearing HLA-restricted. HLA-A and HLA-B allele assignments for most subjects were reportedly predicted accurately using TCR beta sequences.

This clone was picked up one time. Its antigen is unknown. Trimming removed 5 bases from V and 3 bases from J; junction bases left unmatched: 13. From germline, CDR1 is SGHAT and CDR2 FQNNGV. The CDR3 covers 17 residues. A multiplex PCR was run with 60 Vbeta primers and 13 Jbeta primers. Libraries were prepared by immunoSEQ multiplex PCR; TCRdb keeps only in-frame clonotypes and omits some of them. In the table there are fewer than 250,000 clones, roughly 77% of which are singletons. The rearrangement joins TRBV11-2 to TRBJ1-3; 7 nucleotides agree with TRBD1. This TCR derives from a woman in her forties or fifties in good health and CMV-seronegative. The sample consisted of PBMCs. The CDR3 DNA reads as TGTGCCAGCAGCCCACAAAGACAGGGACGGTATGGAAACACCATATATTTT. It encodes CASSPQRQGRYGNTIYF.